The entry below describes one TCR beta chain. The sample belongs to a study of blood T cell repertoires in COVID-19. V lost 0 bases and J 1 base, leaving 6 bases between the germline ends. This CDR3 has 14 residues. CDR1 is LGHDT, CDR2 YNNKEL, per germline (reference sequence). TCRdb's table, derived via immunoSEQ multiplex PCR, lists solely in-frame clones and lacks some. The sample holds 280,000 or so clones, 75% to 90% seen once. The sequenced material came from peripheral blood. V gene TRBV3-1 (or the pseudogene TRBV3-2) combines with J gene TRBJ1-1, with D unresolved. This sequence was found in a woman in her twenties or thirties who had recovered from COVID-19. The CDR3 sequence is CASSQDAGNTEAFF. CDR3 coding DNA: TGTGCCAGCAGCCAAGATGCGGGGAACACTGAAGCTTTCTTT.